This T cell receptor beta chain was retrieved from a study of blood T cell repertoires in COVID-19. Method: immunoSEQ multiplex PCR; TCRdb's copy keeps in-frame clones and lacks some. The table records roughly 290,000 clones, around 91% of them present only once. V shed 6 bases and J shed 5 bases, with 23 bases lying between them. Per germline, CDR1 MNHEY and CDR2 SMNVEV (reference sequence). The CDR3 runs to 17 residues. Material: PBMCs or T cells enriched from blood (not recorded which). The J gene is TRBJ1-3, the V gene TRBV27; a possible D gene is TRBD1 (5 bases). This clonotype was sampled from a woman aged 18-29 years with acute COVID-19. The CDR3 loop reads CASSRLRGGSDRNTIYF. Written as DNA, the CDR3 is TGTGCCAGCAGCAGACTCCGGGGGGGGTCCGATCGAAACACCATATATTTT.